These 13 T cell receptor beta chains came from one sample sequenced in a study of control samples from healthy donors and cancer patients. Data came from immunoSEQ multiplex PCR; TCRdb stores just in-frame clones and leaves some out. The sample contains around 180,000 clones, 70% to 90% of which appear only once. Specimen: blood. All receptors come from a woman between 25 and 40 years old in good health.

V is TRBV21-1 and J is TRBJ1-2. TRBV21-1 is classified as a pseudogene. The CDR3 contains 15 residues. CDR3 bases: TGTGCCAGCAGCAATATGGGCAGGGAGATCTATGGCTACACCTTC. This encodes CASSNMGREIYGYTF.

In DNA form, the CDR3 reads TGTGCCAGCTCATCCAACAGGGAAGGACAGCCCCAGCATTTT. This translates into CASSSNREGQPQHF. The J gene is TRBJ1-5, the V gene TRBV18, with a possible D match to TRBD1 (6 bases). CDR1 and CDR2 (germline): KGHSH, LQKENI. The CDR3 spans 14 residues. Trimming shortened V by 5 bases and J by 7 bases, and 15 bases separated the two germline ends.

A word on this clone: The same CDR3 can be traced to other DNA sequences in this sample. CDR3 residues: CASSLETGGSSYEQYF. CDR3 bases: TGCGCCAGCAGCTTGGAGACGGGAGGGAGCTCCTACGAGCAGTACTTC. The chain carries TRBV5-1 and TRBJ2-7, with TRBD2 matching over 8 bases. The ends lost 0 bases at V and 0 bases at J; junction bases unmatched: 5. The CDR3 is made up of 16 amino acids. Germline values: CDR1 SGHRS, CDR2 YFSETQ.

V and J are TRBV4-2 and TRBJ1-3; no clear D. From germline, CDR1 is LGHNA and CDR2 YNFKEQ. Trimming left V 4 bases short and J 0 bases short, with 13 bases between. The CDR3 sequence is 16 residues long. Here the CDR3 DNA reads TGTGCCAGCAGCCCCCTAGGCGTGAGCTCTGGAAACACCATATATTTT. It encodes CASSPLGVSSGNTIYF.

The CDR3 DNA is TGTGCCAGCAGCTTCAACAGCGGGGGCACTGGGGCCAACGTCCTGACTTTC. It yields the protein CASSFNSGGTGANVLTF. The rearrangement joins TRBV11-2 to TRBJ2-6; TRBD2 agrees at 8 bases. There are 17 residues in the CDR3. CDR1 SGHAT and CDR2 FQNNGV come from the germline V gene. Unmatched junction bases numbered 6, after V lost 3 bases and J lost 2 bases.

CDR3 DNA: TGTGCCAGCAGTTCGACCAGTGTGGGATTTTACGAGCAGTACTTC. As protein: CASSSTSVGFYEQYF. The chain carries TRBV28 and TRBJ2-7; D uncertain. CDR3 length: 15 residues. V gave up 4 bases and J gave up 4 bases, with 17 bases separating them. Germline CDR1 and CDR2: MDHEN and SYDVKM. Looking up the rest from reference TRBV28 and TRBJ2-7 gives the full variable domain: DVKVTQSSRYLVKRTGEKVFLECVQDMDHENMFWYRQDPGLGLRLIYFSYDVKMKEKGDIPEGYSVSREKKERFSLILESASTNQTSMYLCASSSTSVGFYEQYFGPGTRLTVT.

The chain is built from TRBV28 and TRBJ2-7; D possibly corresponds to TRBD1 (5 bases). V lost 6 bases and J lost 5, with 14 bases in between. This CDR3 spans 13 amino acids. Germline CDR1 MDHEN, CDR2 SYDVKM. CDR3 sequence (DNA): TGTGCCAGCAGGCCGGCAGGGAAGAACGAGCAGTACTTC. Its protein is CASRPAGKNEQYF.

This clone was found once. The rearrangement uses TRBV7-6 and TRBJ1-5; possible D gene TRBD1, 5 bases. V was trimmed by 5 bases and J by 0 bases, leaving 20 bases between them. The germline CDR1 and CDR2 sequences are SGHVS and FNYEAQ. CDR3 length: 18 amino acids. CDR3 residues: CASSDRGFEASSNQPQHF. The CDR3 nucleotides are TGTGCCAGCAGCGACCGGGGCTTCGAAGCGAGTAGCAATCAGCCCCAGCATTTT. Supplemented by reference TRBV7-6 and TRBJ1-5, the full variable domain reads GAGVSQSPRYKVTKRGQDVALRCDPISGHVSLYWYRQALGQGPEFLTYFNYEAQQDKSGLPNDRFSAERPEGSISTLTIQRTEQRDSAMYRCASSDRGFEASSNQPQHFGDGTRLSIL.

CDR3 nucleotide sequence: TGCGCCAGCAGCTTGAAACCGAGTCTAGCGGGCTCCTACAATGAGCAGTTCTTC. Translating gives CASSLKPSLAGSYNEQFF. The chain carries TRBV5-1 and TRBJ2-1; TRBD2 matches at 8 bases. The J segment lost 0 bases and the V segment lost 1 base, leaving 9 bases of the junction unmatched. Germline CDR1 is SGHRS and CDR2 is YFSETQ. The CDR3 contains 18 residues.

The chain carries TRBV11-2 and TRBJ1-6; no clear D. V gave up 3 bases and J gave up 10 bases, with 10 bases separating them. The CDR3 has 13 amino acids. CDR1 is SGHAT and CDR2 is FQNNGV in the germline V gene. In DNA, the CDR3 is TGTGCCAGCAGCTTCCTAGGTGAATCACCCCTCCACTTT. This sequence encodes CASSFLGESPLHF.

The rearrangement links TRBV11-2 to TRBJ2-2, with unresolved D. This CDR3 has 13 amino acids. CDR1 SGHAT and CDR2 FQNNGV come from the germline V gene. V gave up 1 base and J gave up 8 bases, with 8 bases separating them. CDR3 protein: CASSLVLGGELFF. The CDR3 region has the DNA TGTGCCAGCAGCTTAGTACTGGGGGGGGAGCTGTTTTTT. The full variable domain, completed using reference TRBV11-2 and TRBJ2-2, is EAGVAQSPRYKIIEKRQSVAFWCNPISGHATLYWYQQILGQGPKLLIQFQNNGVVDDSQLPKDRFSAERLKGVDSTLKIQPAKLEDSAVYLCASSLVLGGELFFGEGSRLTVL.

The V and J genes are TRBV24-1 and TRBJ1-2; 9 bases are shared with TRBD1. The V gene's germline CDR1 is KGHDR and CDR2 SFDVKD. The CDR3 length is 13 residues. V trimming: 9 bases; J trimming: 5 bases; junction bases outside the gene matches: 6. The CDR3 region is CATEPGQGYGYTF. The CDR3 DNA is TGTGCCACCGAACCGGGACAGGGTTATGGCTACACCTTC.

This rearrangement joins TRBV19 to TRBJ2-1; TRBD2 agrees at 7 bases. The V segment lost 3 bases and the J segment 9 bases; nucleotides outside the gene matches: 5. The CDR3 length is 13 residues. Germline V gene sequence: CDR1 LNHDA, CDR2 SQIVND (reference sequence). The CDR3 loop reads CASSITSAGEQFF. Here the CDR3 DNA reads TGTGCCAGTAGTATCACTAGCGCGGGTGAGCAGTTCTTC.